This T cell receptor (beta chain) was captured by sequencing in a study of control samples from healthy donors and cancer patients. Method: immunoSEQ multiplex PCR; TCRdb's copy keeps in-frame clones and lacks some. The sample holds approximately 120,000 clones, roughly 84% seen once. The CDR3 is made up of 14 amino acids. Germline V gene lookup returns CDR1 GTSNPN and CDR2 SVGIG (reference sequence). Trimming took off 5 bases at V and 0 bases at J, with 11 bases between the two ends. The chain recombines TRBV30 with TRBJ1-3; possible D gene TRBD1, 5 bases. Sequenced sample: blood. This TCR came from a man aged 35 to 55 in good health. The CDR3 spells CAWWAGTSGNTIYF. In DNA form, the CDR3 reads TGTGCCTGGTGGGCCGGGACCTCTGGAAACACCATATATTTT.